This T cell receptor (beta chain) was sequenced in a study of shared clonotypes between healthy human individuals. Details on this clone: The same CDR3 can be traced to other DNA sequences in this sample.

Repertoires were generated with immunoSEQ multiplex PCR, while TCRdb's copy carries only in-frame clones and drops some. The profile shows around 700,000 clones, around 78% of them singletons. Sequenced sample: memory CD4+ T cells sorted from blood. Subset defined: CD45RA-negative fraction. The TCR was taken from a woman aged 30 to 39 in good health.

CDR3 loop: CASRGTSGGTDTQYF. CDR3 nucleotides: TGTGCCAGCAGGGGGACTAGCGGTGGCACAGATACGCAGTATTTT. This chain links TRBV28 with TRBJ2-3, with 11 bases identical to TRBD2. The germline gives CDR1 MDHEN, CDR2 SYDVKM. Trimming removed 6 bases from V and 1 base from J; junction bases left unmatched: 3. The CDR3 covers 15 residues.